The T cell receptor (beta chain) under discussion was sequenced for a study of radiation and T cells in renal cell carcinoma. At the level of the study: Nephrectomy followed 15 Gy stereotactic body radiation by 4 weeks. Findings and limits, study-wide: Baseline intratumoral clonotype presence is unknown without pretreatment biopsies. From baseline, blood top tumor clonotypes peaked at 2 weeks post-radiation.

In the case of this clone: Its antigen is undetermined.

Clones were read by immunoSEQ multiplex PCR, and TCRdb kept only the in-frame ones, dropping some. The table records approximately 90,000 clones, 75% to 90% of them present only once. The CDR3 is made up of 16 amino acids. CDR1 SGDLS and CDR2 YYNGEE come from the germline V gene. Unmatched junction bases numbered 11, after V lost 4 bases and J lost 5 bases. Specified time point: baseline pretreatment blood. The treatment is: 15 Gy SBRT to primary tumor, nephrectomy 4 weeks later. Radiation-treated patients gave blood at baseline, week 2 and week 4. The sequence was collected from a man aged 50 to 60 with renal cell carcinoma. Sequencing was performed on blood, taken from a patient whose treatment included radiotherapy and nephrectomy. This chain joins TRBV9 and TRBJ2-3, with 9 bases lining up with TRBD2. The CDR3 reads CASSPRRLAAGDTQYF. The CDR3 DNA is TGTGCCAGCAGCCCACGTAGACTAGCGGCTGGAGATACGCAGTATTTT. Using reference TRBV9 and TRBJ2-3 for the parts outside the CDR3, the full variable domain is DSGVTQTPKHLITATGQRVTLRCSPRSGDLSVYWYQQSLDQGLQFLIQYYNGEERAKGNILERFSAQQFPDLHSELNLSSLELGDSALYFCASSPRRLAAGDTQYFGPGTRLTVL.